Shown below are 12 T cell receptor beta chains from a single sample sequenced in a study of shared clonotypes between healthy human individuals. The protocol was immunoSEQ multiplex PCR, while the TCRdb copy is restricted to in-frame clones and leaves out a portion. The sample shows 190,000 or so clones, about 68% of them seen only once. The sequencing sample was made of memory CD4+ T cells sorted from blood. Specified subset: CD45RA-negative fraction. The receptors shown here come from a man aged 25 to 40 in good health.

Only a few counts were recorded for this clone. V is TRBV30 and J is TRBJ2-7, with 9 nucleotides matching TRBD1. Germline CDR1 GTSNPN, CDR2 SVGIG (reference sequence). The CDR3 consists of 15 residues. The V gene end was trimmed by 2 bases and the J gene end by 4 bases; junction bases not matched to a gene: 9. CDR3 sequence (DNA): TGTGCCTGGAGTACCCGGGACAGGGAACCATACGAGCAGTACTTC. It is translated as CAWSTRDREPYEQYF. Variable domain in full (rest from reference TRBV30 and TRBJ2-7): SQTIHQWPATLVQPVGSPLSLECTVEGTSNPNLYWYRQAAGRGLQLLFYSVGIGQISSEVPQNLSASRPQDRQFILSSKKLLLSDSGFYLCAWSTRDREPYEQYFGPGTRLTVT.

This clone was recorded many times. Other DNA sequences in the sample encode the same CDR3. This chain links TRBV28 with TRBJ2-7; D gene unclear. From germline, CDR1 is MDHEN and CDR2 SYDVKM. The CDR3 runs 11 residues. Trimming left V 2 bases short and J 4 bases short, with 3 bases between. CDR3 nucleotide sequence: TGTGCCAGCAGTTTACTTTACGAGCAGTACTTC. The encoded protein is CASSLLYEQYF.

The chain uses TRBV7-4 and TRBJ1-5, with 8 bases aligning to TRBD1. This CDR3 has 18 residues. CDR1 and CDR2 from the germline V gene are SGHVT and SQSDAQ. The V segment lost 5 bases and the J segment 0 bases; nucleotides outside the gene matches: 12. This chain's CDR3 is CASSHRTTGDYSNQPQHF. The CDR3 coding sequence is TGTGCCAGCAGCCACCGTACGACAGGGGACTATAGCAATCAGCCCCAGCATTTT.

The CDR3: CASSLSFGPQGETQYF. The CDR3, as DNA: TGCGCCAGCAGCCTAAGTTTCGGCCCCCAGGGGGAGACCCAGTACTTC. The V call is TRBV4-1, the J call TRBJ2-5, with D possibly matching TRBD1 (6 bases). Germline values: CDR1 MGHRA, CDR2 YSYEKL. Trimming cost V 4 bases and J 5 bases, with 20 bases left between them. The CDR3 spans 16 residues.

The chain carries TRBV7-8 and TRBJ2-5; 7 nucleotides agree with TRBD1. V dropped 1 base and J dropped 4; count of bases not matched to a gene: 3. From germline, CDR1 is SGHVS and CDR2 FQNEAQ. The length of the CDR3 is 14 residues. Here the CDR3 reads CASSLGQGIETQYF. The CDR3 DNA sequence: TGTGCCAGCAGCTTAGGACAGGGAATAGAGACCCAGTACTTC.

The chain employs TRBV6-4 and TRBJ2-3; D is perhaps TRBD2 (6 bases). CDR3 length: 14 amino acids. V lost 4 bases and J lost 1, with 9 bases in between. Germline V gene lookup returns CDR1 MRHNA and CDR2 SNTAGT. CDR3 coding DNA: TGTGCCAGCAGTGCCGGGAGTGGCACAGATACGCAGTATTTT. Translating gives CASSAGSGTDTQYF.

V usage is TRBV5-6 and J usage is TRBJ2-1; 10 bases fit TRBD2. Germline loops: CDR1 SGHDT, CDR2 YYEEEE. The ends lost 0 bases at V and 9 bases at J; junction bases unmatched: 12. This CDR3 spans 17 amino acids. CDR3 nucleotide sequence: TGTGCCAGCAGCTTGGGGTATATGAGCGGGAGGGGGAGTGAGCAGTTCTTC. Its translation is CASSLGYMSGRGSEQFF.

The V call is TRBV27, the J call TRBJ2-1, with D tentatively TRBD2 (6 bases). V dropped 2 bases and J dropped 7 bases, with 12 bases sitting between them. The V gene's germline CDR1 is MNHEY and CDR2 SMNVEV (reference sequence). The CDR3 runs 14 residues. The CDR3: CASSLLGGTNEQFF. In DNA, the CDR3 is TGTGCCAGCAGTTTACTGGGGGGAACAAATGAGCAGTTCTTC.

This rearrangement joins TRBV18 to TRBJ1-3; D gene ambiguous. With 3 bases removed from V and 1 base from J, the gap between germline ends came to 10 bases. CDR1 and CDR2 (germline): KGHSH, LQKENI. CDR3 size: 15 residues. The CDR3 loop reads CASSPYSGSGNTIYF. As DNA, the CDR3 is TGTGCCAGCTCACCCTATTCGGGTTCTGGAAACACCATATATTTT.

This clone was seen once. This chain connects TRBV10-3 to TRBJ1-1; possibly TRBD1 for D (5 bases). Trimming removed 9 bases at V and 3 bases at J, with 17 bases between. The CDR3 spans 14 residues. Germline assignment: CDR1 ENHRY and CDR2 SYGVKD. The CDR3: CAISLTAGDTEAFF. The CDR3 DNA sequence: TGTGCCATTTCATTGACAGCGGGGGACACTGAAGCTTTCTTT.

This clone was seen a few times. CDR3 DNA: TGTGCCAGCAGTGCTACAGGGTACACCTACGAGCAGTACTTC. This translates into CASSATGYTYEQYF. The rearrangement links TRBV2 to TRBJ2-7, with D possibly TRBD1 on 6 matching bases. The CDR3 covers 14 residues. The germline V gene has CDR1 SNHLY and CDR2 FYNNEI. Trimming stripped 4 bases from V and 2 bases from J, with 12 bases between.

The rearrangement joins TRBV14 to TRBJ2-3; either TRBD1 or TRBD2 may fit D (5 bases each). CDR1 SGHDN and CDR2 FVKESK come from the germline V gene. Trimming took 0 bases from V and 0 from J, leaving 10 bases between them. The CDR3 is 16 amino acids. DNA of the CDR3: TGTGCCAGCAGCCAAGACCCCCGGGACAGCACAGATACGCAGTATTTT. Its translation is CASSQDPRDSTDTQYF.